Listed here are 29 T cell receptor beta chains from one sample, sequenced in a study of T cell repertoires in aging, cancer and after chemotherapy. Multiplex touch-down PCR with TRB-A/B primers amplified rearranged V-D-J TRB sequences. TCRdb used MiXCR to reprocess the multiplex PCR reads, holding one entry per CDR3 protein. The sample has approximately 2,500 distinct CDR3 sequences, almost 35% seen once. Peripheral blood genomic DNA, not sorted cells or RNA, was the template. Sequenced material: blood. These receptor sequences come from a human donor with a solid tumor.

Here the CDR3 reads CASSTRHLYSYEQYF. CDR3 nucleotide sequence: TGTGCCAGTAGTACCCGACACCTCTACTCCTACGAGCAGTACTTC. The chain has TRBV19 and TRBJ2-7; D uncertain. V was clipped by 4 bases and J by 0 bases, with 13 bases between them. This CDR3 comprises 15 residues. CDR1 is LNHDA, CDR2 SQIVND, per germline (reference sequence).

The rearrangement joins TRBV20-1 to TRBJ1-5; no clear D. The V and J ends lost 3 bases and 1 base respectively, with 10 bases between them. CDR3 length equals 14 residues. Looked up from germline, CDR1 is DFQATT and CDR2 is SNEGSKA (reference sequence). The CDR3 region is CSASEANSNQPQHF. CDR3 coding DNA: TGCAGTGCTAGTGAGGCGAACAGCAATCAGCCCCAGCATTTT.

CDR3 protein: CASRQTGGNTGELFF. As DNA, the CDR3 is TGTGCCAGTAGACAGACAGGCGGCAACACCGGGGAGCTGTTTTTT. This rearrangement joins TRBV7-2 to TRBJ2-2, with D perhaps TRBD1 (6 bases). This CDR3 has 15 residues. Trimming removed 9 bases from V and 2 bases from J, with 16 bases in between. Per the germline V gene, CDR1 is SGHTA and CDR2 is FQGNSA. Full variable domain (remainder filled in from reference TRBV7-2 and TRBJ2-2): GAGVSQSPSNKVTEKGKDVELRCDPISGHTALYWYRQSLGQGLEFLIYFQGNSAPDKSGLPSDRFSAERTGGSVSTLTIQRTQQEDSAVYLCASRQTGGNTGELFFGEGSRLTVL.

The V and J genes are TRBV15 and TRBJ1-1; 10 bases align to TRBD1. This CDR3 is built from 17 residues. Per germline, CDR1 LNHNV and CDR2 YYDKDF (reference sequence). With 3 bases clipped from V and 1 base from J, the junction kept 8 bases outside the gene matches. The CDR3 protein is CATSRLPGQGSNTEAFF. As DNA, the CDR3 is TGTGCCACCAGCAGGTTACCGGGACAGGGGTCGAACACTGAAGCTTTCTTT.

This clonotype showed up just a few times. The rearrangement links TRBV12-3 or TRBV12-4 to TRBJ1-1, with D perhaps matching TRBD1 (5 bases). CDR3 length equals 13 residues. Trimming cost V 6 bases and J 4 bases, with 12 bases left between them. The CDR3 loop is CASRPGGPTEAFF. CDR3 in DNA: TGTGCCAGCAGACCCGGGGGTCCCACTGAAGCTTTCTTT.

The chain uses TRBV20-1 and TRBJ1-1; possibly TRBD1 for D (5 bases). This CDR3 has 14 residues. V was pared by 0 bases and J by 0 bases, with 8 bases between. The germline V gene encodes CDR1 DFQATT and CDR2 SNEGSKA (reference sequence). The CDR3, as DNA: TGCAGTGCTAGAGAGGGACGGATGAACACTGAAGCTTTCTTT. Translating gives CSAREGRMNTEAFF.

The CDR3 is CSAFQGGPEGVYEQYF. The DNA of the CDR3 is TGCAGTGCTTTCCAGGGAGGGCCCGAAGGGGTCTACGAGCAGTACTTC. The chain is built from TRBV20-1 and TRBJ2-7, with 7 bases fitting TRBD2. The CDR3 spans 16 residues. Trimming took 5 bases from V and 3 from J; bases not matched to a gene: 16. Per germline, CDR1 DFQATT and CDR2 SNEGSKA (reference sequence).

This clonotype has just a few counts. V usage is TRBV6-5 and J usage is TRBJ1-1; 8 bases are a match to TRBD1. V trimming: 5 bases; J trimming: 4 bases; junction bases outside the gene matches: 9. This CDR3 region has 15 residues. CDR1 is MNHEY and CDR2 is SVGAGI in the germline V gene. Here the CDR3 reads CASSPDRGGSTEAFF. CDR3 sequence (DNA): TGTGCCAGCAGTCCCGACAGGGGCGGGAGCACTGAAGCTTTCTTT.

The chain couples TRBV7-9 to TRBJ1-5; D call uncertain. The length of the CDR3 is 13 residues. Trimming shortened V by 3 bases and J by 4 bases, and 7 bases separated the two germline ends. CDR1 and CDR2 from the germline V gene are SEHNR and FQNEAQ (reference sequence). CDR3 nucleotide sequence: TGTGCCAGCAGCTTGAGGGAAAATCAGCCCCAGCATTTT. Translating it yields CASSLRENQPQHF.

The chain employs TRBV7-2 and TRBJ2-7; 12 nucleotides line up with TRBD2. Losses at the gene ends were 5 bases for V and 1 base for J; bases not matched to a gene: 3. Germline V lookup: CDR1 SGHTA, CDR2 FQGNSA. CDR3 length: 15 residues. The chain's CDR3 is CASSLGTSGSYEQYF. CDR3 sequence (DNA): TGTGCCAGCAGCCTAGGGACTAGCGGGTCCTACGAGCAGTACTTC.

This chain's CDR3 is CAWTPGFYLGPGELFF. Here the CDR3 DNA reads TGTGCCTGGACTCCTGGGTTTTATTTGGGGCCCGGGGAGCTGTTTTTT. The genes are TRBV30 and TRBJ2-2, with D possibly matching TRBD1 (5 bases). V gave up 4 bases and J gave up 6 bases, with 21 bases separating them. This CDR3 has 16 residues. Per the germline V gene, CDR1 is GTSNPN and CDR2 is SVGIG (reference sequence).

The V and J genes are TRBV6-1 and TRBJ1-5; the D is unclear. Germline V gene data show CDR1 as MNHNS and CDR2 as SASEGT. The CDR3 has 14 amino acids. V was shortened by 8 bases and J by 3 bases, with 14 bases between the two germline ends. CDR3 DNA: TGTGCCAGCTTAAAAGGAAGTATCAATCAGCCCCAGCATTTT. It codes for CASLKGSINQPQHF.

V and J are TRBV5-4 and TRBJ1-2; D is perhaps TRBD1 (6 bases). This CDR3 spans 13 amino acids. V lost 4 bases to trimming and J lost 8 bases, with 15 bases between them. Germline lookup yields CDR1 SGHNT and CDR2 YYREEE (reference sequence). The CDR3 here is CASSRYDQGGYTF. CDR3 in DNA: TGTGCCAGCAGCCGTTACGACCAGGGGGGCTACACCTTC.

The sample holds a few counts of this clonotype. The chain carries TRBV10-3 and TRBJ2-7; no clear D. The CDR3 contains 14 residues. Germline CDR1 and CDR2: ENHRY and SYGVKD. V lost 0 bases and J 3 bases, leaving 9 bases between the germline ends. CDR3 sequence: CAISESIGNYEQYF. The CDR3 bases are TGTGCCATCAGTGAGTCGATCGGCAACTACGAGCAGTACTTC.

The chain joins TRBV5-1 to TRBJ1-1, with D unclear. Between the trimmed V and J ends, which lost 7 bases and 0 bases, there was a span of 10 bases. Per germline, CDR1 SGHRS and CDR2 YFSETQ. The CDR3 contains 13 residues. Here the CDR3 DNA reads TGCGCCAGCGGTGAGGTGGTGAACACTGAAGCTTTCTTT. This sequence encodes CASGEVVNTEAFF.

The rearrangement uses TRBV10-2 and TRBJ1-3; 7 positions match TRBD1. J gave up 7 bases and V 5 bases, and 11 bases lay outside the gene matches. CDR1 and CDR2 (germline): WSHSY, SAAADI. The CDR3 consists of 15 residues. The CDR3 reads CASSSLTGTGNTIYF. In DNA form, the CDR3 reads TGCGCCAGCAGTTCCCTGACAGGGACCGGTAACACCATATATTTT.

This clonotype was seen a handful of times. V and J are TRBV19 and TRBJ2-7; 7 nucleotides agree with TRBD1. Trimming took 9 bases from V and 3 from J; bases not matched to a gene: 8. The germline V gene encodes CDR1 LNHDA and CDR2 SQIVND (reference sequence). The CDR3 extends over 13 amino acids. In DNA form, the CDR3 reads TGTGCCAGCACCGGGACAGCTGACTACGAGCAGTACTTC. Translating it yields CASTGTADYEQYF.

In this sample, this clonotype is medium-sized (0.01 to 0.1%). The J gene is TRBJ2-7, the V gene TRBV7-6; D gene ambiguous. V lost 4 bases, J lost 5 bases, and 15 bases lay in between. Germline CDR1 and CDR2: SGHVS and FNYEAQ. The CDR3 runs 14 residues. This chain's CDR3 is CASSSLSGFHEQYF. CDR3 in DNA: TGTGCCAGCAGCTCCCTTTCGGGTTTCCACGAGCAGTACTTC.

Comments on this clonotype: The junction shows a germline mismatch at one end, possibly a read error. V is TRBV19 and J is TRBJ1-3; D may be TRBD1 (5 bases). The CDR3 totals 16 residues. CDR1 is LNHDA, CDR2 SQIVND, per germline (reference sequence). CDR3 DNA: TGTGCCAGTAGAACAATACAGGAGTACTCTGGAAACAACATATATTTT. This translates into CASRTIQEYSGNNIYF.

By proportion, this clonotype is medium-sized. The chain recombines TRBV6-5 with TRBJ1-1; 7 bases agree with TRBD1. CDR3 size: 14 residues. In germline, CDR1 is MNHEY, CDR2 SVGAGI. The J segment lost 5 bases and the V segment lost 7 bases, leaving 10 bases of the junction unmatched. CDR3 sequence reads: CASTGSQGGTEAFF. The CDR3 DNA follows: TGTGCCAGCACTGGAAGTCAGGGGGGGACTGAAGCTTTCTTT.

By proportion, this clonotype is large. V and J are TRBV5-6 and TRBJ2-7, with D unclear. Germline V gene sequence: CDR1 SGHDT, CDR2 YYEEEE. The CDR3 is made up of 13 amino acids. Trimming removed 6 bases at V and 0 bases at J, with 10 bases between. In DNA form, the CDR3 reads TGTGCCAGCACCCGATACAACTCCTACGAGCAGTACTTC. Its translation is CASTRYNSYEQYF.

The chain joins TRBV7-6 to TRBJ2-5; D unclear. Trimming removed 4 bases at V and 0 bases at J, with 3 bases between. This CDR3 comprises 12 residues. Per the germline V gene, CDR1 is SGHVS and CDR2 is FNYEAQ. The CDR3: CASSSYQETQYF. The CDR3 DNA follows: TGTGCCAGCAGCTCGTACCAAGAGACCCAGTACTTC.

Remarks on this clonotype: Possible read error: a much larger clone is one base away. The chain couples TRBV6-1 to TRBJ2-7; 13 bases map to TRBD2. This CDR3 contains 14 residues. Germline V lookup: CDR1 MNHNS, CDR2 SASEGT. CDR3 sequence: CTSSRTSGSYEQYF. DNA for the CDR3: TGTACCAGCAGCCGGACTAGCGGGAGTTACGAGCAGTACTTC.

Only a few counts were recorded for this clonotype. A read error may account for a junction end that differs from germline. The chain has TRBV20-1 and TRBJ2-5; D ambiguous. The CDR3 extends over 12 amino acids. In germline, CDR1 is DFQATT, CDR2 SNEGSKA (reference sequence). CDR3 residues: CSAITTSSTVVF. The CDR3 nucleotides read TGCAGTGCAATAACAACCAGTTCTACGGTCGTTTTC.

This clonotype is termed medium-sized. This chain links TRBV29-1 with TRBJ1-3; 7 bases are a match to TRBD1. The CDR3 runs to 14 residues. Germline V gene sequence: CDR1 SQVTM, CDR2 ANQGSEA. V lost 7 bases to trimming and J lost 3 bases; unmatched junction nucleotides: 9. The CDR3 nucleotides are TGCAGCGCCCAAGAAAGGGGGCATGGAAACACCATATATTTT. This translates into CSAQERGHGNTIYF. The variable domain in full, completed from reference TRBV29-1 and TRBJ1-3, reads SAVISQKPSRDICQRGTSLTIQCQVDSQVTMMFWYRQQPGQSLTLIATANQGSEATYESGFVIDKFPISRPNLTFSTLTVSNMSPEDSSIYLCSAQERGHGNTIYFGEGSWLTVV.

The genes are TRBV7-2 and TRBJ2-7, with D possibly called TRBD1 or TRBD2 (5 bases each). This CDR3 region has 16 residues. Per germline, CDR1 SGHTA and CDR2 FQGNSA. The V end lost 0 bases, the J end lost 0 bases, and 12 bases lay between the germline ends. This CDR3 is CASSLAPGRISYEQYF. The CDR3 nucleotides are TGTGCCAGCAGCTTAGCCCCGGGACGTATCTCCTACGAGCAGTACTTC.

About this clonotype itself: This may arise from a read error, as a much more abundant clone is one base away. V usage is TRBV6-5 and J usage is TRBJ1-1, with TRBD1 matching over 7 bases. CDR3 size: 14 residues. From germline, CDR1 is MNHEY and CDR2 SVGAGI. Here the CDR3 reads CASTPRKGASEALF. The CDR3 DNA is TGTGCCAGCACCCCACGGAAGGGGGCCAGTGAAGCTTTATTT.

Notes on this clonotype: Given a much more abundant clone one base away, this may be a read error. This chain uses TRBV7-2 with TRBJ2-7; TRBD1 might be the D (6 bases). The V end was cut by 3 bases, the J end by 3 bases, with 24 bases between. CDR3 length: 18 residues. Per germline, CDR1 SGHTA and CDR2 FQGNSA. In DNA, the CDR3 is TGTGCCAGCAGCTTGGTAAGGGGTTTAGGGTCAGGGGTCTACGAGCAGTACTTC. Translated: CASSLVRGLGSGVYEQYF.

The chain links TRBV27 to TRBJ2-2; D perhaps matches TRBD2 (5 bases). V lost 3 bases and J 5 bases, leaving 16 bases between the germline ends. This CDR3 has 16 amino acids. The germline gives CDR1 MNHEY, CDR2 SMNVEV (reference sequence). CDR3: CASSFAIGVGTGELFF. The CDR3 region has the DNA TGTGCCAGCAGTTTCGCTATCGGGGTTGGGACCGGGGAGCTGTTTTTT.